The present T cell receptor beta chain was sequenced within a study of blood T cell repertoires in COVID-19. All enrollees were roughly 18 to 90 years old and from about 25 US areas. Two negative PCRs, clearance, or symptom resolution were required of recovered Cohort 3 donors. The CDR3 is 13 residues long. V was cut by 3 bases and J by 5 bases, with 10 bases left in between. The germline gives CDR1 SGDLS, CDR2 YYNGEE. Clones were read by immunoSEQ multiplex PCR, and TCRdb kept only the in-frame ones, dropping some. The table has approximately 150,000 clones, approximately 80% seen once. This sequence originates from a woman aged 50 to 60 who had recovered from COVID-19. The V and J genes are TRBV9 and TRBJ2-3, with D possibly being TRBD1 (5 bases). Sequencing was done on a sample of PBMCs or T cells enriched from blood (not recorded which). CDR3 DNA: TGTGCCAGCAGCGGTCGACAGTTAGATACGCAGTATTTT. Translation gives CASSGRQLDTQYF.